The present TCR beta chain was sequenced within a study of cytomegalovirus exposure and HLA in healthy donors. Regarding the study as a whole: According to reports, the classifier identified cytomegalovirus status with high specificity and sensitivity. Across donors, presence/absence analyses took sequencing depth to be roughly uniform.

With respect to this clone: Its antigen remains unidentified.

From germline, CDR1 is SGHRS and CDR2 YFSETQ. This CDR3 region has 13 residues. Trimming took 4 bases from V and 2 from J, leaving 9 bases between them. Vbeta (60) and Jbeta (13) primers were used in the PCR. The assay was immunoSEQ multiplex PCR, and TCRdb's table has in-frame clones only and misses some. The sample includes 70,000 to 95,000 clones, about 75% of them seen just once. The sequencing input was PBMCs. The TCR was taken from a man aged 35 to 55 in good health and CMV-seronegative. The chain has TRBV5-1 and TRBJ1-2; tentative D call: TRBD1 (6 bases). This chain's CDR3 is CASSHGQNYGYTF. The CDR3 DNA reads TGCGCCAGCAGCCATGGACAGAACTATGGCTACACCTTC.